This T cell receptor beta chain is from a study of T cell responses to AZD1222 COVID-19 vaccine. Points from the study as a whole: White British people made up most donors, females outnumbered males, and clonal diversity was possibly underestimated. Baseline seropositivity occurred in only six AZD1222 recipients. Breadth and depth of Spike-specific TCRs rose after two AZD1222 doses. In the spike-specific TCR repertoire, nearly half reportedly target unmutated variant regions.

CDR1 is MDHEN, CDR2 SYDVKM, per germline. V was cut by 8 bases and J by 4 bases, with 14 bases left in between. This CDR3 is built from 14 residues. Sequenced by immunoSEQ multiplex PCR; TCRdb stores in-frame clones only, minus some. The table shows tens of thousands of clones, with about 93% occurring only once. This clone came up once. Its cognate antigen is unknown. V usage is TRBV28 and J usage is TRBJ1-4; D is possibly TRBD1 (6 bases). The TCR originated in an adult in good health. The sequencing here drew on peripheral blood, taken on day 0 of MenACWY control vaccination. This chain's CDR3 is CASGTRGGNEKLFF. CDR3 nucleotides: TGTGCCAGCGGCACCAGGGGAGGTAATGAAAAACTGTTTTTT.